This TCR beta chain is from a study of esophageal squamous cell carcinoma under preoperative chemotherapy. TCRdb re-derived calls from the PCR reads in MiXCR, one entry per CDR3 protein. This sample has about 9,300 distinct CDR3 sequences, with about 48% found just once. Time point specified: after preoperative PTX-NDP chemotherapy. This clonotype was seen many times. The sample was collected from a patient given preoperative chemotherapy. This clonotype was sampled from a human donor with esophageal squamous cell carcinoma. The donor label of this sample is uncertain.

This chain's CDR3 is CASSPNAGQGYEQYF. The CDR3 DNA reads as TGCGCCAGCAGCCCGAACGCGGGACAGGGCTACGAGCAGTACTTC. The chain links TRBV5-1 to TRBJ2-5, with TRBD1 identical over 9 bases. TRBJ2-7 explains the end of the DNA better; the J call may be wrong. The CDR3 has 15 residues. Germline CDR1 SGHRS, CDR2 YFSETQ.